This T cell receptor (beta chain) was documented in a study of T cells after somatic rescue of genetic block. The CDR3 runs to 15 residues. CDR1 is MNHEY, CDR2 SVGAGI, per germline. Trimming cost V 2 bases and J 4 bases; bases outside gene matches: 1. Method: immunoSEQ multiplex PCR; TCRdb's copy keeps in-frame clones and lacks some. The table has about 68,000 clones, about 90% seen once. The origin of this receptor is a man aged 35-49 years. Sequenced input: peripheral blood mononuclear cells (PBMCs). V usage is TRBV6-5 and J usage is TRBJ2-1; TRBD1 matches at 11 bases. As DNA, the CDR3 is TGTGCCAGCAGTTACCGGGACAGGGGGTACAATGAGCAGTTCTTC. Protein sequence: CASSYRDRGYNEQFF.